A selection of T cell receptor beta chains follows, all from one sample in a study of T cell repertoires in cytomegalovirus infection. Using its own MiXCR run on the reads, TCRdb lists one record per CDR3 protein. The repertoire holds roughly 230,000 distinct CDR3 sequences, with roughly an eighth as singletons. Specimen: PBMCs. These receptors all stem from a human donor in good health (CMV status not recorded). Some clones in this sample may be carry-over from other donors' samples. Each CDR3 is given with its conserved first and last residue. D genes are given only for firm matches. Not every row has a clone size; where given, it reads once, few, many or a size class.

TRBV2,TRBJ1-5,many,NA,TGTGCCAGCGATTGGGGGCCGGAACAGCCCCAGCATTTT,CASDWGPEQPQHF
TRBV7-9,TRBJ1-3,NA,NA,TGTGCCAGCAGCTTAGATAAGGGCAACACCATATATTTT,CASSLDKGNTIYF
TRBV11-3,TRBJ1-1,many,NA,TGTGCCAGCAGCTTAGGAGAGGTCGGCACTGAAGCTTTCTTT,CASSLGEVGTEAFF
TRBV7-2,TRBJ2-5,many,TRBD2,TGTGCCAGCAGCACTGGACTAGCGGGGGTGGAGACCCAGTACTTC,CASSTGLAGVETQYF
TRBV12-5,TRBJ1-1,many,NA,TGTGCTAGTGGTTTGGACAGCGCTGAAGCTTTCTTT,CASGLDSAEAFF
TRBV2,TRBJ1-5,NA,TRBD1,TGTGCCAGCACCCAGGACAGGGGGGATCAGCCCCAGCATTTT,CASTQDRGDQPQHF
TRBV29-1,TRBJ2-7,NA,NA,TGCAGCGGAAACTTAGGCCACGAGCAGTACTTC,CSGNLGHEQYF
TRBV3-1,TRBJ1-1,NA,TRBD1,TGTGCCAGCAGCCCCCCGGACAGGGGTTTCACTGAAGCTTTCTTT,CASSPPDRGFTEAFF
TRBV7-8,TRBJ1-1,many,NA,TGTGCCAGCAGCCCCCCCATTACTGAAGCTTTCTTT,CASSPPITEAFF
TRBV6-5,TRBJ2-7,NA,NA,TGTGCCAGCCGACTCGACAGCTCCTACGAGCAGTACTTC,CASRLDSSYEQYF
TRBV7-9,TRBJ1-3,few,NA,TGTGCCAGCAGCCCTAACTCAGGACAGAGAGGAAACACCATATATTTT,CASSPNSGQRGNTIYF
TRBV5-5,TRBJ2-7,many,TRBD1,TGTGCCAGCAGCTTGGCGGGGACAGGGACAGGGGAGCAGTACTTC,CASSLAGTGTGEQYF
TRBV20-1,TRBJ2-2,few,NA,TGCAGTGCTAGGGACGTTGAAGCGAACACCGGGGAGCTGTTTTTT,CSARDVEANTGELFF
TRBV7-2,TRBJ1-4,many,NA,TGTGCCAGCAGCTTAGCGGGGGGGCCTGGTGAAAAACTGTTTTTT,CASSLAGGPGEKLFF
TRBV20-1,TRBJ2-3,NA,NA,TGCAGTGCCCACGGTCTCATGACAGATACGCAGTATTTT,CSAHGLMTDTQYF
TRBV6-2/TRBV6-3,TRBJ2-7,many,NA,TGTGCCAGCAGTTACCGACAGCCGAAAGGCTACGAGCAGTACTTC,CASSYRQPKGYEQYF
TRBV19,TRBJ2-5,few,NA,TGTGCCAGTACCTCCCACCGGGGAGAGACCCAGTACTTC,CASTSHRGETQYF
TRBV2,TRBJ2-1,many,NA,TGTGCCAGCAGTGAAGAACGAGGGAGAGAGCAGTTCTTC,CASSEERGREQFF
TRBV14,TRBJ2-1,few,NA,TGTGCCAGCAGCCTCGGATGGGAGCAGTTCTTC,CASSLGWEQFF
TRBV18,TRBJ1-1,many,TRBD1,TGTGCCAGCTCACCGTCCCGGGACAGGGTCGGGGGCACTGAAGCTTTCTTT,CASSPSRDRVGGTEAFF
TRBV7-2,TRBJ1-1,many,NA,TGTGCCAGCAGCGTTCAGGGGAACACTGAAGCTTTCTTT,CASSVQGNTEAFF
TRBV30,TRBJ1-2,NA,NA,TGTGCCTGGACTCTTGGGCGGCTCTATGGCTACACCTTC,CAWTLGRLYGYTF
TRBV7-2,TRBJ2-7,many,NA,TGTGCCAGCAGCCTGGACTATCGCTACGAGCAGTACTTC,CASSLDYRYEQYF
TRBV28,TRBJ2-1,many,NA,TGTGCCAGCAGTTCCGGGACACTCTACAATGAGCAGTTCTTC,CASSSGTLYNEQFF
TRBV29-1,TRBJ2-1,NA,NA,TGCAGCGTCCCCAGACCCTCCTACAATGAGCAGTTCTTC,CSVPRPSYNEQFF
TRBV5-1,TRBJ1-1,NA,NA,TGCGCCAGCAGTAACCCCTCCATGAACACTGAAGCTTTCTTT,CASSNPSMNTEAFF
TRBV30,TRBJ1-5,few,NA,TGTGCCTGGAGTGTCGGGCAGAGCAATCAGCCCCAGCATTTT,CAWSVGQSNQPQHF
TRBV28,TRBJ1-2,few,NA,TGTGCCAGCAGCTACACTGTAGGGTACACCTTC,CASSYTVGYTF
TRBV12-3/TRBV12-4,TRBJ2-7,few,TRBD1,TGTGCCAGCAGTTTGGGGGGGACAGGGAACTACGAGCAGTACTTC,CASSLGGTGNYEQYF
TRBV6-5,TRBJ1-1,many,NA,TGTGCCAGCAGTTACGTGAATCTCGGAATGCCCACTGAAGCTTTCTTT,CASSYVNLGMPTEAFF
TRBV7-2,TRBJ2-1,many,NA,TGTGCCAGCAGCTCTGCGCTCTCGAGAGGTGAGCAGTTCTTC,CASSSALSRGEQFF
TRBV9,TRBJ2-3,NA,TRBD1,TGTGCCAGCAGCGTCGGACAGGGTAATGTCGCAGATACGCAGTATTTT,CASSVGQGNVADTQYF
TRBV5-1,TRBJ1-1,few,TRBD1,TGCGCCAGCAGCCTATCTACAGGGGGGGTGACTGAAGCTTTCTTT,CASSLSTGGVTEAFF
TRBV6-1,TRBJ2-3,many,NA,TGTGCCAGCAGTGAACCCGCGGGTCCAGATACGCAGTATTTT,CASSEPAGPDTQYF
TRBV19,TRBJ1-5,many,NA,TGTGCCAGTAAAATTACTGACAGCATTCAGCCCCAGCATTTT,CASKITDSIQPQHF
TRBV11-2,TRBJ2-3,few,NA,TGTGCCAGCAGCTTAGATCGCGGACAAGCGGATACGCAGTATTTT,CASSLDRGQADTQYF